This T cell receptor beta chain was retrieved from a study of cytomegalovirus exposure and HLA in healthy donors. The study, taken as a whole, reports: Analyzed later, most CMV-associated TCR beta chains appeared HLA-restricted.

The PCR employed 60 Vbeta primers together with 13 Jbeta primers. Measured with immunoSEQ multiplex PCR; TCRdb has only the in-frame clones, and not every one. This sample has approximately 180,000 clones; 80% to 85% occur once, and the top ten carry approximately 1.5%. Concerning this clone itself: Its antigen is unknown. The junction differs from germline at one of its ends, possibly a read error.

Germline CDR1 and CDR2: SEHNR and FQNEAQ (reference sequence). The CDR3 contains 18 residues. This sequence originates from a woman aged 18 to 35 in good health and CMV-seronegative. The gene calls are TRBV7-9 and TRBJ1-5; TRBD1 aligns across 7 bases. Material for sequencing was PBMCs. CDR3 nucleotides: TGTTCCAGCAGCTCGCCCGAGGGGGCCCCTTTCCTCGATCAGCCCCAGCATTTT. Its protein product is CSSSSPEGAPFLDQPQHF.